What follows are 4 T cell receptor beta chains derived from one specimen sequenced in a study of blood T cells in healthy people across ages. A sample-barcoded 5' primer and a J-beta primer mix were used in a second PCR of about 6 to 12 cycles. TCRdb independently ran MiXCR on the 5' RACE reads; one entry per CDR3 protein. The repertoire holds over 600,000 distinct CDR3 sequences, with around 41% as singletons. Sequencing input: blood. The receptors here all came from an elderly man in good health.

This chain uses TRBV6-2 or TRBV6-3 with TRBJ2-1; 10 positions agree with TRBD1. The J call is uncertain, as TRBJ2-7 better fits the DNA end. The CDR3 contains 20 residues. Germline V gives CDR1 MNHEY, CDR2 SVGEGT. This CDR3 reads CASSYFEVGSGQGSYNEQYF. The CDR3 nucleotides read TGTGCCAGCAGTTACTTTGAGGTTGGTTCGGGACAGGGGTCCTACAATGAGCAGTACTTC.

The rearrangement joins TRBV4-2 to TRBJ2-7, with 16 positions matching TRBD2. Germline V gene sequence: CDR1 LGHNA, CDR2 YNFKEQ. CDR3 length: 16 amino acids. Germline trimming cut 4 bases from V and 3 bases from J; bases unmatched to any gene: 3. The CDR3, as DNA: TGTGCCAGCAGCCGAGGGACTAGCGGGGGGGGCTACGAGCAGTACTTC. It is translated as CASSRGTSGGGYEQYF.

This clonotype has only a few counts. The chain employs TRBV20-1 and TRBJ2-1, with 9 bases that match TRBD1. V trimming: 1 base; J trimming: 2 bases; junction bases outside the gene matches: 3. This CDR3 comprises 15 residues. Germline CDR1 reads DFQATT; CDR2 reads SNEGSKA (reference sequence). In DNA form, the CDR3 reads TGCAGTGCTAGAGCGGGACAGGGTACCTACAATGAGCAGTTCTTC. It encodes CSARAGQGTYNEQFF.

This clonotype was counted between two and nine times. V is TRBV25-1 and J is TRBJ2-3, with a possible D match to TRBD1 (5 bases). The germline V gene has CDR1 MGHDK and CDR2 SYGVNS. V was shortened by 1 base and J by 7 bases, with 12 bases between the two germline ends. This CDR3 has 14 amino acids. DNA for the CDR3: TGTGCCAGCAGTGAATCGGACATTCGGAATACGCAGTATTTT. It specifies CASSESDIRNTQYF.